These 16 T cell receptor beta chains came from one sample sequenced in a study of blood T cell repertoires in COVID-19. The assay was immunoSEQ multiplex PCR, and TCRdb's table has in-frame clones only and misses some. The data contain a few hundred thousand clones, 85% to 90% of them seen just once; the ten biggest clones take up under 11%. Material for sequencing was PBMCs or T cells enriched from blood (not recorded which). The source is a woman younger than 35 who had recovered from COVID-19.

This clone has only one observation. The chain carries TRBV28 and TRBJ1-2, with D possibly matching TRBD1 (5 bases). Trimming stripped 4 bases from V and 10 bases from J, with 19 bases between. Per germline, CDR1 MDHEN and CDR2 SYDVKM. This CDR3 comprises 14 residues. The CDR3 sequence: CASSYAGRRIDYTF. The CDR3 region has the DNA TGTGCCAGCAGTTATGCGGGACGAAGGATTGACTACACCTTC.

The chain joins TRBV24-1 to TRBJ1-2; no definite D call. The germline gives CDR1 KGHDR, CDR2 SFDVKD. CDR3 length: 14 amino acids. Trimming cost V 4 bases and J 5 bases, with 13 bases left between them. CDR3 sequence reads: CATSDPGSSYGYTF. The DNA for the CDR3 is TGTGCCACCAGTGACCCAGGTTCGTCGTATGGCTACACCTTC.

This sequence joins TRBV4-1 and TRBJ1-5, with D maybe TRBD1 (6 bases). The length of the CDR3 is 14 residues. The V end lost 1 base, the J end lost 4 bases, and 8 bases lay between the germline ends. Germline lookup yields CDR1 MGHRA and CDR2 YSYEKL. The CDR3 protein is CASSQVQGNQPQHF. CDR3 in DNA: TGCGCCAGCAGCCAAGTTCAGGGGAATCAGCCCCAGCATTTT.

This rearrangement joins TRBV6-5 to TRBJ1-3; D might be TRBD1 (6 bases). CDR1 is MNHEY, CDR2 SVGAGI, per germline. The CDR3 runs 15 residues. Trimming took off 7 bases at V and 3 bases at J, with 16 bases between the two ends. The CDR3 bases are TGTGCCAGCACCCGCCAGGGGCCCTTTGGAAACACCATATATTTT. Translated, it gives CASTRQGPFGNTIYF.

This clone was seen repeatedly, ten times or more. The rearrangement uses TRBV28 and TRBJ1-1; TRBD1 matches 7 bases. From germline, CDR1 is MDHEN and CDR2 SYDVKM. Trimming at V came to 3 bases and at J to 5 bases, leaving 6 bases not matched to a gene. This CDR3 comprises 14 residues. The CDR3 region has the DNA TGTGCCAGCAGTTTCGGTTACAGGGGAACTGAAGCTTTCTTT. This translates into CASSFGYRGTEAFF.

This chain uses TRBV5-1 with TRBJ2-7, with a tentative D call TRBD1 (6 bases). The CDR3 spans 15 residues. Germline-derived CDR1 and CDR2 are SGHRS and YFSETQ. Trimming removed 2 bases at V and 0 bases at J, with 12 bases between. The CDR3 loop is CASSFSGDGSYEQYF. The DNA for the CDR3 is TGCGCCAGCAGCTTTTCAGGGGACGGCTCCTACGAGCAGTACTTC.

J is TRBJ2-1 and V is TRBV3-1 (or the pseudogene TRBV3-2), with a tentative D call TRBD2 (5 bases). Germline CDR1 and CDR2: LGHDT and YNNKEL (reference sequence). This CDR3 is 15 amino acids long. V lost 2 bases and J 2 bases, leaving 10 bases between the germline ends. The chain's CDR3 is CASSQLGVAYNEQFF. CDR3 nucleotides: TGTGCCAGCAGCCAATTGGGAGTAGCCTACAATGAGCAGTTCTTC.

This sequence joins TRBV21-1 and TRBJ2-1; the table's TRBD2 call for D was not verified on the DNA. TRBV21-1 is a documented pseudogene. This CDR3 has 20 residues. The CDR3 region is CASNYRQGLAGDSHYNEQFF. The CDR3, as DNA: TGTGCCAGCAATTACAGGCAGGGACTAGCGGGAGATTCCCACTACAATGAGCAGTTCTTC.

The genes are TRBV9 and TRBJ2-1; the D gene is possibly TRBD2 (5 bases). Germline V CDR1 and CDR2: SGDLS, YYNGEE. CDR3 length: 16 residues. Trimming pared 4 bases from V and 2 bases from J, leaving 16 bases between. Here the CDR3 reads CASSTREVIPYNEQFF. CDR3 bases: TGTGCCAGCAGCACTAGAGAGGTTATTCCCTACAATGAGCAGTTCTTC.

The rearrangement links TRBV5-6 to TRBJ1-1; perhaps TRBD1 as D (5 bases). Germline V lookup: CDR1 SGHDT, CDR2 YYEEEE. The length of the CDR3 is 14 residues. The V and J ends lost 2 bases and 0 bases respectively, with 8 bases between them. This chain's CDR3 is CASSFGRVNTEAFF. The CDR3 nucleotides read TGTGCCAGCAGCTTCGGCAGGGTGAACACTGAAGCTTTCTTT.

The rearrangement uses TRBV27 and TRBJ1-6; D unclear. Germline V gives CDR1 MNHEY, CDR2 SMNVEV (reference sequence). CDR3 size: 14 residues. The V end was cut by 3 bases, the J end by 4 bases, with 7 bases between. The CDR3 DNA sequence: TGTGCCAGCAGTTTGGGCGTTTATAATTCACCCCTCCACTTT. Translating gives CASSLGVYNSPLHF.

This clone was seen many times. This chain joins TRBV6-5 and TRBJ2-2, with 13 positions matching TRBD2. The CDR3 runs 15 residues. With 8 bases clipped from V and 4 bases from J, the junction kept 4 bases outside the gene matches. The germline V gene encodes CDR1 MNHEY and CDR2 SVGAGI. The CDR3 nucleotides are TGTGCCAGCGTTTGGACTAGCGGGAGCACCGGGGAGCTGTTTTTT. Its translation is CASVWTSGSTGELFF.

This sequence joins TRBV4-1 and TRBJ2-2; 10 nucleotides match TRBD1. The germline V gene encodes CDR1 MGHRA and CDR2 YSYEKL. Germline trimming cut 6 bases from V and 6 bases from J; bases unmatched to any gene: 10. The CDR3 extends over 16 amino acids. CDR3 nucleotide sequence: TGCGCCAGCAGGGGACCCGGGACAGGGGTCCCCGGGGAGCTGTTTTTT. As protein: CASRGPGTGVPGELFF.

This chain links TRBV29-1 with TRBJ1-1; TRBD1 aligns across 8 bases. The germline gives CDR1 SQVTM, CDR2 ANQGSEA. V gave up 7 bases and J gave up 8 bases; unmatched junction bases: 3. This CDR3 is built from 10 residues. In nucleotides, the CDR3 is TGCAGCGCCGGGGACAGGGAAGCTTTCTTT. Amino acid sequence: CSAGDREAFF.

This clone was recorded once. This rearrangement joins TRBV9 to TRBJ2-2; 8 positions agree with TRBD2. The CDR3 is made up of 17 amino acids. Germline V gene sequence: CDR1 SGDLS, CDR2 YYNGEE. After removal of 4 bases from V and 6 bases from J, the junction contained 14 bases not matched to a gene. This chain's CDR3 is CASSSGWSGSRSGELFF. For the CDR3, the DNA is TGTGCCAGCAGCTCGGGCTGGAGCGGGAGTAGGTCCGGGGAGCTGTTTTTT.

This clone was detected a few times. This sequence joins TRBV5-1 and TRBJ1-1; weak D call: TRBD1 (5 bases). This CDR3 region has 14 residues. Trimming stripped 7 bases from V and 3 bases from J, with 16 bases between. CDR1 is SGHRS, CDR2 YFSETQ, per germline. The CDR3 DNA sequence: TGCGCCAGCTACCACCCCGGGGGGGACACTGAAGCTTTCTTT. Translating gives CASYHPGGDTEAFF.